These T cell receptor beta chains were read from a single sample in a study of cytomegalovirus exposure and HLA in healthy donors. TCRdb's table, derived via immunoSEQ multiplex PCR, lists solely in-frame clones and lacks some. The sample includes roughly 170,000 clones, more than 65% of them seen just once. Sequenced input: PBMCs. The source of these receptors is a male donor in good health and CMV-seronegative. CDR3s include the opening cysteine and the closing phenylalanine or tryptophan. The D gene is left open where the match is weak. For some rows the clone size is stated as once, few or many, or as a class when expanded; others skip it.

.,TRBJ2-5,TRBV5-1,.,TGCGCCAGCAGCTTGGGCAGGTTAGGTCAAGAGACCCAGTACTTC,CASSLGRLGQETQYF
.,TRBJ2-1,TRBV19,TRBD2,TGTGCCAGTAGTATAGAAACGGGGACTAGCGGGAGGGCCGTCAATGAGCAGTTCTTC,CASSIETGTSGRAVNEQFF
.,TRBJ2-7,TRBV10-3,.,TGTGCCATCACGGACACCTACGAGCAGTACTTC,CAITDTYEQYF
.,TRBJ2-7,TRBV7-9,TRBD1,TGTTCCAGCAGTTACAGGGGGAGCTCCTACGAGCAGTACTTC,CSSSYRGSSYEQYF
few,TRBJ1-1,TRBV28,.,TGTGCCAGCAAGGGGGTTTCGGCTTTGATGAACACTGAAGCTTTCTTT,CASKGVSALMNTEAFF
.,TRBJ2-7,TRBV18,.,TGTGCCAGCTCACCACCGGCCAGATCCTACGAGCAGTACTTC,CASSPPARSYEQYF
.,TRBJ1-1,TRBV10-3,TRBD1,TGTGCCATCTTCCCAGGACAGGGGGACACTGAAGCTTTCTTT,CAIFPGQGDTEAFF
few,TRBJ2-3,TRBV28,.,TGTGCCAGCAGCCCTAACAATGCCAGGGGTACGCAGTATTTT,CASSPNNARGTQYF
.,TRBJ2-3,TRBV7-9,.,TGTGCCAGCAGCGACCCCTTAGAGGTGGCCACAGATACGCAGTATTTT,CASSDPLEVATDTQYF
.,TRBJ1-1,TRBV5-1,.,TGCGCCAGCAGCTTGGCCCTTCAGATGAACACTGAAGCTTTCTTT,CASSLALQMNTEAFF
.,TRBJ1-1,TRBV20-1,TRBD1,TGCAGTGTACCTGCCAGGGGGGACGCTTTCTTT,CSVPARGDAFF
.,TRBJ2-5,TRBV19,.,TGTGCCAGTAGTATCGTTCCCCTAACAGGGGAGACCCAGTACTTC,CASSIVPLTGETQYF
.,TRBJ1-2,TRBV2,.,TGTGCCAGCAGCGAGGCGGATGGATCCTATGGCTACACCTTC,CASSEADGSYGYTF
.,TRBJ1-2,TRBV30,.,TGTGCCTGGAGTGTGGGCGGAGGCGACTATGGCTACACCTTC,CAWSVGGGDYGYTF
few,TRBJ2-1,TRBV9,.,TGTGCCAGCAGCTCCATGGGCAGCTCCTACAATGAGCAGTTCTTC,CASSSMGSSYNEQFF
.,TRBJ1-5,TRBV6-6,.,TGTGCCAGCAGTTACGGCCCAGTCCCCAATCAGCCCCAGCATTTT,CASSYGPVPNQPQHF
few,TRBJ2-1,TRBV27,TRBD2,TGTGCCACCAGGACTAGCGGGACCCTCTCCTACAATGAGCAGTTCTTC,CATRTSGTLSYNEQFF
.,TRBJ2-3,TRBV9,TRBD2,TGTGCCAGCAGCCCTCCAGCGGGGGGGCCAGATACGCAGTATTTT,CASSPPAGGPDTQYF
.,TRBJ1-1,TRBV7-9,TRBD1,TGTGCCAGCAGCTTAGGGGGACAGGGAAATACTGAAGCTTTCTTT,CASSLGGQGNTEAFF
.,TRBJ2-4,TRBV15,TRBD1,TGTGCCACCAGCAGAGATCGGTCATCCGGGACAGTAGGCAACATTCAGTACTTC,CATSRDRSSGTVGNIQYF
.,TRBJ1-1,TRBV6-5,.,TGTGCCAGCAGGTCCTACGCGAACACTGAAGCTTTCTTT,CASRSYANTEAFF
few,TRBJ2-7,TRBV11-1,.,TGTGCCAGCTCCAGACAGGACTACGAGCAGTACTTC,CASSRQDYEQYF
.,TRBJ1-2,TRBV5-6,TRBD1,TGTGCCAGCAGCCCCGGGGACAGGGTGATATTTGGCTACACCTTC,CASSPGDRVIFGYTF
.,TRBJ2-2,TRBV9,TRBD2,TGTGCCAGCAGCGTAATGGGGGGGGGATCGAACACCGGGGAGCTGTTTTTT,CASSVMGGGSNTGELFF
.,TRBJ2-5,TRBV27,.,TGTGCCGGCGCGGACCGAGGCGGGGCTGGGGAGACCCAGTACTTC,CAGADRGGAGETQYF
.,TRBJ1-2,TRBV28,.,TGTGCCAGCAGTTCCCGTGGGGGGGGTGGCTACACCTTC,CASSSRGGGGYTF
.,TRBJ2-2,TRBV4-1,TRBD2,TGCGCCAGCAGCCGTTCTAGCGGGGAGATGGGGGAGCTGTTTTTT,CASSRSSGEMGELFF
.,TRBJ2-1,TRBV5-1,TRBD2,TGCGCCAGCAGCTTGGCTGGGGGGGTTGTAGGGGAAAATGAGCAGTTCTTC,CASSLAGGVVGENEQFF
once,TRBJ2-5,TRBV7-9,.,TGTGCCAGCAGCTTAGAAGCAGGGCGAGAGACCCAGTACTTC,CASSLEAGRETQYF
.,TRBJ2-7,TRBV6-1,.,TGTGCCAGCAGCCCTCGACAGGCCAGCTCCTACGAGCAGTACTTC,CASSPRQASSYEQYF
once,TRBJ1-1,TRBV27,.,TGTGCCAGCAGTTTACTCGGGTTGGGTTTAACTGAAGCTTTCTTT,CASSLLGLGLTEAFF
.,TRBJ2-7,TRBV9,TRBD2,TGTGCCAGCAGCGGCCCGGGACTAGCGGGAGGTTCCTACGAGCAGTACTTC,CASSGPGLAGGSYEQYF
.,TRBJ1-1,TRBV7-9,TRBD1,TGTGCCAGCAGACCGGGACAGGGCCCCAATGAAGCTTTCTTT,CASRPGQGPNEAFF
.,TRBJ1-2,TRBV7-2,.,TGTGCCAGCAGGAGGGGAGGGAACTATGGCTACACCTTC,CASRRGGNYGYTF
.,TRBJ1-6,TRBV7-9,TRBD1,TGTGCCAGCAGCTCTCGGACAGGGAAGGTGGTATGGTCACCCCTCCACTTT,CASSSRTGKVVWSPLHF
.,TRBJ2-7,TRBV5-4,TRBD2,TGTGCCAGCAGCTCGGATAGCGGGAGTTACGAGCAGTACTTC,CASSSDSGSYEQYF
once,TRBJ2-3,TRBV4-2,TRBD2,TGTGCCAGCAGCCCGGAACCGGGACTAGCGGGGGGGCCTTACACAGATACGCAGTATTTT,CASSPEPGLAGGPYTDTQYF
.,TRBJ1-2,TRBV4-1,.,TGCGCCAGCAGGCCCCCTCTTTCGTTTTCTAACCCGAGACAGTATGGCTACACCTTC,CASRPPLSFSNPRQYGYTF
.,TRBJ1-1,TRBV28,TRBD1,TGTGCCAGCAGGAGTGGACAGGGGTCATCTGAAGCTTTCTTT,CASRSGQGSSEAFF
.,TRBJ2-1,TRBV6-6,TRBD2,TGTGCCAGCAGACAGGACGGGAGGCACTCCTACAATGAGCAGTTCTTC,CASRQDGRHSYNEQFF
.,TRBJ2-7,TRBV28,.,TGTGCCAGCAGTTTTGGGCCCTCCTACGAGCAGTACTTC,CASSFGPSYEQYF
.,TRBJ1-1,TRBV7-6,.,TGTGCCAGCAGTCTCGACAGGATCGACACTGAAGCTTTCTTT,CASSLDRIDTEAFF
.,TRBJ1-2,TRBV13,.,TGTGCCAGCAGCTTAGGCTTTAATTCAGATGGCTACACCTTC,CASSLGFNSDGYTF
once,TRBJ1-5,TRBV5-4,.,TGTGCCAGCAACGCCCGCGGCCAGCCCCAGCATTTT,CASNARGQPQHF
once,TRBJ1-5,TRBV18,TRBD1,TGTGCCAGCTCACTATGGACAGGGGATCAGCCCCAGCATTTT,CASSLWTGDQPQHF
.,TRBJ2-1,TRBV7-6,.,TGTGCCAGCAGCTTAGCGTTAGGGAGCTCCTACAATGAGCAGTTCTTC,CASSLALGSSYNEQFF
.,TRBJ2-1,TRBV6-5,TRBD2,TGTGCCAGCAGGTCCGGGACTAGCGGGGGCAATGAGCAGTTCTTC,CASRSGTSGGNEQFF
.,TRBJ2-2,TRBV5-4,.,TGTGCCAGCAGCTTGGGCGGATTAGCGGTCACCGGGGAGCTGTTTTTT,CASSLGGLAVTGELFF
.,TRBJ2-7,TRBV4-1,.,TGCGCCAGCAGCCAAGGTCCAGGGAAACCCTACGAGCAGTACTTC,CASSQGPGKPYEQYF
.,TRBJ2-2,TRBV4-3,TRBD2,TGCGCCAGCAGCCTCGGGACTAGCGGGACCGGGGAGCTGTTTTTT,CASSLGTSGTGELFF
.,TRBJ1-2,TRBV6-5,.,TGTGCCAGCAGTTACTCCTACAGGGATGGCTACACCTTC,CASSYSYRDGYTF
.,TRBJ1-4,TRBV5-1,.,TGCGCCAGCAGCTTGGATATAGGGAGGAGTGAAAAACTGTTTTTT,CASSLDIGRSEKLFF
.,TRBJ2-1,TRBV9,TRBD1,TGTGCCAGCAGCTTAATGCCAAGGGGGCGGGATGAGCAGTTCTTC,CASSLMPRGRDEQFF
.,TRBJ1-5,TRBV2,TRBD1,TGTGCCAGCAGTCCCCATTTGGACAGGGGAAGTCAGCCCCAGCATTTT,CASSPHLDRGSQPQHF
.,TRBJ2-7,TRBV28,TRBD2,TGTGCCATACACAGCGGGAGGGCCGGCGACGAGCAGTACTTC,CAIHSGRAGDEQYF